The 5 T cell receptor beta chains listed next were all sequenced from one sample in a study of cytotoxic CD8 clonotypes in ibrutinib-treated CLL. Profiling relied on immunoSEQ multiplex PCR, and the TCRdb table lists in-frame clones only, not all of them. The data contain some 310,000 clones, around four fifths of them singletons. The sequences come from PBMCs, collected before ibrutinib treatment. Every receptor here comes from a human donor with chronic lymphocytic leukemia.

The chain is built from TRBV6-1 and TRBJ2-4; maybe TRBD1 (6 bases). The CDR3 runs to 15 residues. Germline V gives CDR1 MNHNS, CDR2 SASEGT. V lost 3 bases and J 0 bases, leaving 9 bases between the germline ends. The DNA of the CDR3 is TGTGCCAGCAGTGACGGACAGCTAGCCAAAAACATTCAGTACTTC. Its translation: CASSDGQLAKNIQYF.

The chain is built from TRBV28 and TRBJ1-3; 9 bases match TRBD1. With V trimmed by 5 bases and J by 3 bases, 11 bases remained unmatched. This CDR3 is built from 17 residues. Germline CDR1 and CDR2: MDHEN and SYDVKM. The CDR3 region has the DNA TGTGCCAGCAGTCCCGGGACAGGGTCCTCATTTGGAAACACCATATATTTT. Translated, it gives CASSPGTGSSFGNTIYF.

The rearrangement uses TRBV4-3 and TRBJ1-1; the match to TRBD1 covers 8 bases. Germline CDR1 is LGHNA and CDR2 is YSLEER. Trimming cost V 0 bases and J 4 bases; bases outside gene matches: 4. This CDR3 has 15 amino acids. CDR3 in amino acids: CASSQDRGLRTEAFF. In DNA, the CDR3 is TGCGCCAGCAGCCAAGACAGGGGGCTGCGCACTGAAGCTTTCTTT.

This clone was seen more than once but under ten times. The genes are TRBV6-5 and TRBJ1-4; a possible D gene is TRBD1 (6 bases). CDR3 length: 13 residues. Trimming removed 8 bases from V and 8 bases from J, with 15 bases in between. Per germline, CDR1 MNHEY and CDR2 SVGAGI. CDR3 sequence (DNA): TGTGCCAGCGGTACAGGGTCGGAAGAAAAACTGTTTTTT. Translation: CASGTGSEEKLFF.

Only one count was recorded for this clone. This chain uses TRBV9 with TRBJ2-1; 11 bases are shared with TRBD1. The CDR3 consists of 15 residues. After removal of 4 bases from V and 8 bases from J, the junction contained 8 bases not matched to a gene. Germline lookup yields CDR1 SGDLS and CDR2 YYNGEE. CDR3 nucleotides: TGTGCCAGCAGCCCACCGGGGACAGGGGGTTATGAGCAGTTCTTC. Residues: CASSPPGTGGYEQFF. Looking up the rest from reference TRBV9 and TRBJ2-1 gives the full variable domain: DSGVTQTPKHLITATGQRVTLRCSPRSGDLSVYWYQQSLDQGLQFLIQYYNGEERAKGNILERFSAQQFPDLHSELNLSSLELGDSALYFCASSPPGTGGYEQFFGPGTRLTVL.